What follows are 29 T cell receptor beta chains derived from one specimen sequenced in a study of CD8+ T cells in alopecia areata listed by TCRdb under 2018. To prepare the library, the immunoSEQ multiplex PCR assay was applied. For TCR sequencing, RNA was extracted from every sample and reverse transcribed into cDNA to serve as template. Entries here come from immuneACCESS through TCRdb and include only in-frame sequences with V and J called. Some clones fail to appear in such tables; in the studies checked, an unresolved V gene covers under half of the shortfall, and the cause of the remainder is unknown. This sample lists more than 200,000 clones; approximately 72% were detected once. The ten largest clones represent roughly 1.2% of the sample. This sample's treatment or condition label indicates: oral pan-JAK inhibitor, 5-10 mg twice daily. Sequenced here: CD4+ T cells sorted from blood, sampled around week 42, from a patient treated with tofacitinib. Every receptor here comes from a human donor with alopecia areata.

The chain is built from TRBV15 and TRBJ2-1, with 8 bases matching TRBD2. V was clipped by 0 bases and J by 13 bases; unmatched bases: 14. The CDR3 length is 16 residues. Germline-derived CDR1 and CDR2 are LNHNV and YYDKDF (reference sequence). Here the CDR3 reads CATSRDPGSPTSGQFF. DNA of the CDR3: TGTGCCACCAGCAGAGATCCCGGTAGCCCCACTAGCGGTCAGTTCTTC.

This clone was counted only a few times. The V and J genes are TRBV5-1 and TRBJ2-7; no clear D gene. Trimming pared 1 base from V and 3 bases from J, leaving 11 bases between. The germline V gene encodes CDR1 SGHRS and CDR2 YFSETQ. The CDR3 has 14 residues. The CDR3 here is CASSLKGPSYEQYF. DNA of the CDR3: TGCGCCAGCAGCTTGAAAGGACCAAGCTACGAGCAGTACTTC.

This chain uses TRBV6-1 with TRBJ2-7; a weak D match, TRBD2 (6 bases). The V and J ends lost 5 bases and 1 base respectively, with 12 bases between them. CDR1 and CDR2 from the germline V gene are MNHNS and SASEGT. The CDR3 totals 14 residues. CDR3 residues: CASSPPGRSYEQYF. Written as DNA, the CDR3 is TGTGCCAGCAGTCCCCCGGGGAGGTCCTACGAGCAGTACTTC.

The chain joins TRBV14 to TRBJ1-4; D is unresolved. This CDR3 has 15 amino acids. The V end lost 0 bases, the J end lost 8 bases, and 13 bases lay between the germline ends. Germline CDR1 and CDR2: SGHDN and FVKESK. In DNA, the CDR3 is TGTGCCAGCAGCCAAGATCTTGGCCGCTCCGAAAAACTGTTTTTT. Translated: CASSQDLGRSEKLFF.

This chain links TRBV4-1 with TRBJ1-2; D not certain. The germline V gene has CDR1 MGHRA and CDR2 YSYEKL. Trimming cost V 0 bases and J 8 bases, with 13 bases left between them. CDR3 length: 14 amino acids. This chain's CDR3 is CASSQERVPGGYTF. CDR3 coding DNA: TGCGCCAGCAGCCAAGAGAGGGTACCCGGGGGCTACACCTTC.

The chain combines TRBV30 with TRBJ1-4; 7 nucleotides agree with TRBD1. Trimming removed 5 bases from V and 8 bases from J; junction bases left unmatched: 14. Germline V gene sequence: CDR1 GTSNPN, CDR2 SVGIG (reference sequence). This CDR3 comprises 15 residues. The chain's CDR3 is CAWSSRQGGEEKLFF. CDR3 DNA: TGTGCCTGGTCCAGTCGACAGGGCGGGGAAGAAAAACTGTTTTTT.

This clone was recorded only once. V and J are TRBV30 and TRBJ1-6; D is unclear. This CDR3 is 13 amino acids long. V was clipped by 0 bases and J by 8 bases, with 8 bases between them. The germline gives CDR1 GTSNPN, CDR2 SVGIG (reference sequence). The CDR3: CAWSVQGDSPLHF. CDR3 coding DNA: TGTGCCTGGAGTGTACAAGGAGATTCACCCCTCCACTTT.

The rearrangement links TRBV15 to TRBJ2-1; D is unresolved. The CDR3 covers 14 residues. V was pared by 3 bases and J by 3 bases, with 9 bases between. Germline loops: CDR1 LNHNV, CDR2 YYDKDF (reference sequence). In DNA form, the CDR3 reads TGTGCCACCAGCAGTCCCGAGGTCTACAATGAGCAGTTCTTC. It is translated as CATSSPEVYNEQFF.

This clone has a handful of counts. The chain employs TRBV25-1 and TRBJ1-6, with D uncertain. The V and J ends lost 3 bases and 8 bases respectively, with 11 bases between them. CDR1 is MGHDK and CDR2 is SYGVNS in the germline V gene. There are 14 residues in the CDR3. The CDR3 loop reads CASSESAWYSPLHF. For the CDR3, the DNA is TGTGCCAGCAGTGAGTCGGCGTGGTATTCACCCCTCCACTTT.

This chain joins TRBV25-1 and TRBJ2-2; D remains unclear. The CDR3 contains 13 residues. Germline V gene data show CDR1 as MGHDK and CDR2 as SYGVNS. Trimming took 4 bases from V and 1 from J, leaving 4 bases between them. The DNA for the CDR3 is TGTGCCAGCAGTGGTCAGAACACCGGGGAGCTGTTTTTT. This translates into CASSGQNTGELFF.

The chain carries TRBV29-1 and TRBJ2-7; 8 positions agree with TRBD1. The V gene's germline CDR1 is SQVTM and CDR2 ANQGSEA. Losses at the gene ends were 7 bases for V and 7 bases for J; bases not matched to a gene: 9. The CDR3 is made up of 12 amino acids. The CDR3 spells CSAGQGLNEQYF. The DNA for the CDR3 is TGCAGCGCTGGACAGGGTTTGAATGAGCAGTACTTC.

The gene calls are TRBV30 and TRBJ2-5; D unresolved. Trimming cost V 0 bases and J 3 bases, with 5 bases left between them. The V gene's germline CDR1 is GTSNPN and CDR2 SVGIG (reference sequence). CDR3 length: 12 residues. CDR3 nucleotide sequence: TGTGCCTGGAGTGTCCAAAAAGAGACCCAGTACTTC. Amino acids: CAWSVQKETQYF. The whole variable domain, remainder taken from reference TRBV30 and TRBJ2-5, is SQTIHQWPATLVQPVGSPLSLECTVEGTSNPNLYWYRQAAGRGLQLLFYSVGIGQISSEVPQNLSASRPQDRQFILSSKKLLLSDSGFYLCAWSVQKETQYFGPGTRLLVL.

V and J are TRBV25-1 and TRBJ1-5; no reliable D call. The CDR3 totals 12 residues. Germline CDR1 reads MGHDK; CDR2 reads SYGVNS. V lost 3 bases to trimming and J lost 6 bases, with 6 bases between them. Here the CDR3 reads CASSDDIQPQHF. Written as DNA, the CDR3 is TGTGCCAGCAGTGATGACATTCAGCCCCAGCATTTT.

This clone was seen a few times. The genes are TRBV4-3 and TRBJ1-2; D might be TRBD1 (5 bases). The germline V gene encodes CDR1 LGHNA and CDR2 YSLEER. Trimming removed 0 bases at V and 6 bases at J, with 14 bases between. This CDR3 spans 15 amino acids. In nucleotides, the CDR3 is TGCGCCAGCAGCCAAGATCGGACATCTCCCCATGGCTACACCTTC. Amino acids: CASSQDRTSPHGYTF.

V usage is TRBV6-6 and J usage is TRBJ1-2; D is possibly TRBD1 (6 bases). Trimming took off 6 bases at V and 8 bases at J, with 10 bases between the two ends. The CDR3 totals 11 residues. CDR1 and CDR2 (germline): MNHNY, SVGAGI (reference sequence). The CDR3 DNA follows: TGTGCCAGCAGCCCAGGACAGGGCTACACCTTC. Translation: CASSPGQGYTF.

There are a few counts of this clone. The chain joins TRBV5-1 to TRBJ2-7, with D tentatively TRBD1 (6 bases). V was trimmed by 4 bases and J by 4 bases, leaving 21 bases between them. Germline V gene sequence: CDR1 SGHRS, CDR2 YFSETQ. The CDR3 is 16 residues long. The CDR3: CASSRTTGTKGYEQYF. The CDR3 coding sequence is TGCGCCAGCAGCCGAACGACCGGGACAAAAGGATACGAGCAGTACTTC.

The V gene is TRBV7-8, the J gene TRBJ2-4; TRBD1 or TRBD2 may be the D gene (5 bases each). CDR3 length equals 14 residues. Germline V CDR1 and CDR2: SGHVS, FQNEAQ. V shed 1 base and J shed 4 bases, with 8 bases lying between them. The CDR3 DNA sequence: TGTGCCAGCAGCTTAGGAGGGGTGAAAAACATTCAGTACTTC. This encodes CASSLGGVKNIQYF.

This chain joins TRBV28 and TRBJ2-5; a possible D gene is TRBD2 (6 bases). Germline-derived CDR1 and CDR2 are MDHEN and SYDVKM. The length of the CDR3 is 14 residues. The V end was cut by 2 bases, the J end by 5 bases, with 12 bases between. DNA of the CDR3: TGTGCCAGCAGTTTAGGAGGGATCGGGGAGACCCAGTACTTC. Encoded protein: CASSLGGIGETQYF.

The gene calls are TRBV29-1 and TRBJ1-2, with 9 bases aligning to TRBD1. The V gene's germline CDR1 is SQVTM and CDR2 ANQGSEA. The J segment lost 7 bases and the V segment lost 4 bases, leaving 7 bases of the junction unmatched. The CDR3 spans 13 residues. The CDR3 DNA reads TGCAGCGTTGGGACAGGGGCCGCAGGTGGCTACACCTTC. Its translation is CSVGTGAAGGYTF.

This clone was recorded only once. The genes are TRBV5-1 and TRBJ2-7; possible D gene TRBD1, 5 bases. Germline values: CDR1 SGHRS, CDR2 YFSETQ. The CDR3 has 15 residues. V was trimmed by 3 bases and J by 2 bases, leaving 15 bases between them. The CDR3 region has the DNA TGCGCCAGCAGCTCCGGTAGGGGCGCGACCTACGAGCAGTACTTC. Its translation: CASSSGRGATYEQYF.

In its sample, this clone was seen once. V is TRBV7-2 and J is TRBJ2-3; a possible D gene is TRBD2 (5 bases). The V end lost 7 bases, the J end lost 2 bases, and 19 bases lay between the germline ends. The CDR3 loop spans 16 amino acids. From germline, CDR1 is SGHTA and CDR2 FQGNSA. The CDR3 protein is CASTRGLQHNTDTQYF. CDR3 DNA: TGTGCCAGCACCAGAGGGCTCCAACACAACACAGATACGCAGTATTTT.

V and J are TRBV5-6 and TRBJ1-1; 8 bases match TRBD1. CDR1 and CDR2 (germline): SGHDT, YYEEEE. This CDR3 is built from 16 residues. The junction had 10 bases not matched to a gene; V was cut back by 0 bases and J by 6 bases. Here the CDR3 reads CASSLGPDRALAEAFF. The CDR3 region has the DNA TGTGCCAGCAGCTTGGGGCCGGACAGGGCGTTGGCTGAAGCTTTCTTT.

The rearrangement joins TRBV7-2 to TRBJ2-7; no definite D call. CDR1 SGHTA and CDR2 FQGNSA come from the germline V gene. The CDR3 loop spans 14 amino acids. V was trimmed by 1 base and J by 0 bases, leaving 7 bases between them. CDR3 sequence: CASSLDFFSYEQYF. The CDR3, as DNA: TGTGCCAGCAGCTTAGATTTTTTCTCCTACGAGCAGTACTTC.

The CDR3 loop reads CSVAAGGSYEQYF. CDR3 sequence (DNA): TGCAGCGTTGCGGCGGGGGGGTCCTACGAGCAGTACTTC. The genes are TRBV29-1 and TRBJ2-7; 9 nucleotides agree with TRBD2. Germline V gene sequence: CDR1 SQVTM, CDR2 ANQGSEA. V shed 4 bases, J shed 1 base, and the junction held 2 bases outside the gene matches. CDR3 length: 13 residues.

The chain recombines TRBV30 with TRBJ1-1, with a possible D match to TRBD1 (5 bases). The germline V gene encodes CDR1 GTSNPN and CDR2 SVGIG (reference sequence). The CDR3 covers 13 residues. Trimming left V 4 bases short and J 1 base short, with 10 bases between. CDR3 bases: TGTGCCTGGACCCCGGGGCCGAACACTGAAGCTTTCTTT. It is translated as CAWTPGPNTEAFF.

This rearrangement joins TRBV29-1 to TRBJ2-2; tentative D call: TRBD1 (6 bases). This CDR3 is built from 12 residues. The V end was cut by 7 bases, the J end by 1 base, with 7 bases between. Germline V gene lookup returns CDR1 SQVTM and CDR2 ANQGSEA. The CDR3 bases are TGCAGCGGGACAGAGAACACCGGGGAGCTGTTTTTT. Translation gives CSGTENTGELFF.

CDR3 sequence reads: CASSLAVPSGGTYEQYF. CDR3 nucleotide sequence: TGTGCCAGCAGCTTAGCCGTACCCTCAGGGGGAACCTACGAGCAGTACTTC. The rearrangement joins TRBV7-6 to TRBJ2-7; 7 bases are a match to TRBD1. This CDR3 has 17 residues. Unmatched junction bases numbered 10, after V lost 0 bases and J lost 2 bases. Germline lookup yields CDR1 SGHVS and CDR2 FNYEAQ.

The rearrangement uses TRBV2 and TRBJ2-5; 9 bases are a match to TRBD2. CDR1 is SNHLY and CDR2 is FYNNEI in the germline V gene. The CDR3 runs 15 residues. Trimming removed 7 bases from V and 11 bases from J; junction bases left unmatched: 17. For the CDR3, the DNA is TGTGCCAGCACCCAAACAGGGGTAGCGGGGGAAGAGCAGTACTTC. Its translation is CASTQTGVAGEEQYF.

The chain has TRBV6-1 and TRBJ1-3; unclear D gene. V was trimmed by 2 bases and J by 0 bases, leaving 8 bases between them. Looked up from germline, CDR1 is MNHNS and CDR2 is SASEGT. The CDR3 is made up of 15 amino acids. Here the CDR3 DNA reads TGTGCCAGCAGTGAACGCCAGATCTCTGGAAACACCATATATTTT. Translation gives CASSERQISGNTIYF.